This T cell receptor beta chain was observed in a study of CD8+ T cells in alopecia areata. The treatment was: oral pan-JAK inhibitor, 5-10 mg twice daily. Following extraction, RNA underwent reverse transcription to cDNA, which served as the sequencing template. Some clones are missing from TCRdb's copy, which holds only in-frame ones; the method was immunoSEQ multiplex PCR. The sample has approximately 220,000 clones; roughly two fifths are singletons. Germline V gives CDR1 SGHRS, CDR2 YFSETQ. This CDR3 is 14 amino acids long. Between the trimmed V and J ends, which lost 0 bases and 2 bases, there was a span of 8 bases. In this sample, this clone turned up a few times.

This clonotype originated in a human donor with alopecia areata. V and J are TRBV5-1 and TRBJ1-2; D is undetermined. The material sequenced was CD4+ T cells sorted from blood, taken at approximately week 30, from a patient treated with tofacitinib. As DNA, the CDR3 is TGCGCCAGCAGCTTGGGCCGAAAGAACTATGGCTACACCTTC. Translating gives CASSLGRKNYGYTF.